This T cell receptor (beta chain) was identified during a study of blood T cell repertoires in COVID-19. Overall study context: From T cells, B-cell-depleted T cells, or PBMCs came the material, which was cDNA or gDNA.

In the original analysis: Estimates of nucleated cell counts were drawn from the amplification of reference gene primers. Profiled with immunoSEQ multiplex PCR; TCRdb holds only in-frame clones, not every one. Clone size and V and J calls were adopted from that table, with D and trimming inferred from the DNA. Counted here are over 150,000 clones, roughly nine tenths occurring once; the ten biggest clones make up roughly 2%. CDR3 length: 16 residues. Between the trimmed V and J ends, which lost 5 bases and 3 bases, there was a span of 17 bases. Germline V gene lookup returns CDR1 SGHTA and CDR2 FQGTGA.

The V and J genes are TRBV7-3 and TRBJ2-1; a weak D match, TRBD2 (6 bases). Source material: peripheral blood. The sequence derives from a man aged 18-30 years who had recovered from COVID-19. The CDR3 nucleotides are TGTGCCAGCAGCCCACGCCGGGAGAGTGGCTACAATGAGCAGTTCTTC. Amino acid sequence: CASSPRRESGYNEQFF.